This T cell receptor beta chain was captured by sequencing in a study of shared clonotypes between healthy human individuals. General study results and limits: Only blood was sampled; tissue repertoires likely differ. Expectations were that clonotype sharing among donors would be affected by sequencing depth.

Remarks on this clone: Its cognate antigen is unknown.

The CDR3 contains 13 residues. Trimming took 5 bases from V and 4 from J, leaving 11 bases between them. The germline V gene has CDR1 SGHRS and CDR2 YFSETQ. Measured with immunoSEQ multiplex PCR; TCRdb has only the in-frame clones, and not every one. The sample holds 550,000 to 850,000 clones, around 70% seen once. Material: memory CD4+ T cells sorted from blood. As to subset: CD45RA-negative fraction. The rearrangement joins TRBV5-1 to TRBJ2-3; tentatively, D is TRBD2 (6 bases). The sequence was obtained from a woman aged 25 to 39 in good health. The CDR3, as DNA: TGCGCCAGCAGTTGGTCGGGAGCAGATACGCAGTATTTT. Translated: CASSWSGADTQYF.